In its sample, the clone carrying this T cell receptor (beta chain) was seen a few times. As yet, its antigen is unknown. This record comes from a study of CD8 T cells in ankylosing spondylitis. Study-wide findings and caveats: What appeared characteristic of ankylosing spondylitis blood was a TCR beta motif of eight highly homologous variants. Clones tied to disease were said to be significantly enriched in matched ankylosing spondylitis synovial fluid.

In germline, CDR1 is MDHEN, CDR2 SYDVKM. The CDR3 spans 15 residues. V dropped 3 bases and J dropped 2; count of bases not matched to a gene: 7. Molecular-barcoded quantitative 5'-RACE produced these TCR beta libraries. TCRdb redid the calling of the 5' RACE reads with MiXCR, one entry per CDR3 protein. The sample contains around 770,000 distinct CDR3 sequences, around 20% of which appear only once. V and J are TRBV28 and TRBJ2-7; TRBD1 matches 7 bases. The clonotype was recovered from a male donor with ankylosing spondylitis. Sequencing input: blood, either unsorted or a sorted T cell fraction (not recorded which). The CDR3 reads CASSFITGAPYEQYF. Here the CDR3 DNA reads TGTGCCAGCAGTTTTATAACAGGGGCCCCCTACGAGCAGTACTTC.